This TCR beta chain appears in the sequencing data of a study of graft-versus-host responses after intestinal transplantation. Findings and limits, study-wide: Marrow from the recipient contained GvH clones, some of which had appeared first in ileum or blood. Across patients carrying graft-donor T cell macrochimerism, allografts held high graft-versus-host to host-versus-graft clonal ratios.

As to this clone: Its specificity is unknown.

The repertoire was sequenced with immunoSEQ multiplex PCR; TCRdb's copy has only in-frame clones and lacks some. The sample carries tens of thousands of clones, roughly 89% recorded once. The receptor's source is a human donor who received an intestinal transplant. The material was unstimulated CD4+ T cells sorted from spleen or lymph node cells, obtained before intestinal transplant.

The CDR3 reads CASSERGGPYNEQFF. The CDR3, as DNA: TGTGCCAGCAGTGAGCGGGGGGGTCCCTACAATGAGCAGTTCTTC. This chain uses TRBV2 with TRBJ2-1; 9 nucleotides agree with TRBD2. The V gene end was trimmed by 3 bases and the J gene end by 2 bases; junction bases not matched to a gene: 2. Per germline, CDR1 SNHLY and CDR2 FYNNEI. The length of the CDR3 is 15 residues.